This TCR beta chain was observed in a study of neurological immune-mediated disorders. Study results and caveats: HTLV-1-associated myelopathy led in TCR clonal expansion, while multiple sclerosis ranked lowest, below healthy controls.

This clonotype was seen repeatedly, ten times or more. What it binds is not known. MiXCR, run by TCRdb on the 5' RACE reads, gives a single entry per CDR3 protein. The sample lists about 50,000 distinct CDR3 sequences; 4.5% to 7% were seen once. V lost 0 bases and J 3 bases, leaving 9 bases between the germline ends. Germline assignment: CDR1 SGHRS and CDR2 YFSETQ. This CDR3 spans 14 amino acids. Sequenced input: CD4+ T cells from blood. The V and J genes are TRBV5-1 and TRBJ2-5; the D is unclear. The source is a young woman with multiple sclerosis. CDR3 loop: CASSLVARKETQYF. The CDR3 DNA reads as TGCGCCAGCAGCTTGGTCGCCAGGAAAGAGACCCAGTACTTC. The full variable domain, completed using reference TRBV5-1 and TRBJ2-5, is KAGVTQTPRYLIKTRGQQVTLSCSPISGHRSVSWYQQTPGQGLQFLFEYFSETQRNKGNFPGRFSGRQFSNSRSEMNVSTLELGDSALYLCASSLVARKETQYFGPGTRLLVL.